This T cell receptor (beta chain) originates from a study of cytomegalovirus exposure and HLA in healthy donors. Germline V gene data show CDR1 as SEHNR and CDR2 as FQNEAQ (reference sequence). The V end was cut by 5 bases, the J end by 8 bases, with 22 bases between. This CDR3 contains 16 residues. This clone is a singleton in its sample. 13 Jbeta primers and 60 Vbeta primers were used for the PCR. In the original workflow: An analysis performed later counted roughly 80 million unique TCR beta chains (approximately 12 million of them shared). Method: immunoSEQ multiplex PCR; TCRdb's copy keeps in-frame clones and lacks some. The V and J calls and clone size are taken from that table; D and trimming were inferred from the DNA. The sample contains 120,000 or so clones, less than 90% of which appear only once. Donors had nominal health at sampling but likely had unrecorded immune exposures.

The rearrangement uses TRBV7-9 and TRBJ2-1; D is perhaps TRBD2 (7 bases). This receptor was taken from a man younger than 30 in good health and CMV-seropositive. The sample taken for sequencing was PBMCs. CDR3 in amino acids: CASSPQGEGGKDEQFF. DNA of the CDR3: TGTGCCAGCAGCCCACAGGGCGAGGGAGGGAAAGATGAGCAGTTCTTC.